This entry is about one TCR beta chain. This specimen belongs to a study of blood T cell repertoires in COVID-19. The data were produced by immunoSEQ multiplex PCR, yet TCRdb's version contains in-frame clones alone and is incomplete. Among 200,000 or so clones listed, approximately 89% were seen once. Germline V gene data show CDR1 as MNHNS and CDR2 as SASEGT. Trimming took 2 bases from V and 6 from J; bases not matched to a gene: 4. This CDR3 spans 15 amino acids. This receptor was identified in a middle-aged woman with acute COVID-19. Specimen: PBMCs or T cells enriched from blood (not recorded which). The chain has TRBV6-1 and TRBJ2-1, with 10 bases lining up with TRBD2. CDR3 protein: CASSEQRGGINEQFF. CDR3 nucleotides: TGTGCCAGCAGTGAACAGCGGGGGGGCATCAATGAGCAGTTCTTC.